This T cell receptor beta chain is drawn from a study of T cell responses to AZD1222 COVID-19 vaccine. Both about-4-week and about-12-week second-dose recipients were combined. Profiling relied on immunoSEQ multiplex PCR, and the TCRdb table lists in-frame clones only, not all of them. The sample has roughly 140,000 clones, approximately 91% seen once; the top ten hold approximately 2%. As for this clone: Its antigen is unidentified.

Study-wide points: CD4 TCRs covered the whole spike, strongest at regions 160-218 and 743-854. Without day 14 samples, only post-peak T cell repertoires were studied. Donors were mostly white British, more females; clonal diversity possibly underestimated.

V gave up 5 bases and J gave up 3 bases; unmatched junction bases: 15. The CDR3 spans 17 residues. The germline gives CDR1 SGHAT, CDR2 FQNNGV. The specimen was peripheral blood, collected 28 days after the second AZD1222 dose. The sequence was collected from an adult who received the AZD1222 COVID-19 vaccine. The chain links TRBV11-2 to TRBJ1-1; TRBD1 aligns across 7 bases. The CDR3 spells CASSVTWGRGRDTEAFF. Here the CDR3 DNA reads TGTGCCAGCAGCGTAACATGGGGTAGGGGGCGAGACACTGAAGCTTTCTTT.